This T cell receptor (beta chain) was sequenced for a study of human T cells and chemical hapten exposure. Study-wide background: DPC at 2% was the sensitizing agent, placed on 2 cm by 2 cm of upper inner arm skin.

In its sample, this clonotype was seen many times. The antigen is undetermined. Time point of the sample: patch test 3, about 24 weeks after DPC sensitization. Regarding treatment: therapeutic diphenylcyclopropenone sensitization with weekly scalp DPC. The library tagged individual cDNA molecules with unique molecular identifiers. TCRdb re-called the RACE reads with MiXCR, one entry per CDR3 protein. Of more than 70,000 distinct CDR3 sequences detected, approximately 10% appear once; the ten largest clones hold about 0.95%. Study-wide findings and caveats: Healthy people's immune response may differ from that of the donors, who had alopecia.

Sample: whole blood, taken in connection with sensitization to the hapten diphenylcyclopropenone (DPC). This TCR came from a young woman with alopecia areata. Some clones in this sample may be carry-over from other donors' samples.

The CDR3 DNA follows: TGTGCCAGCAGCCTGATAGCGGGAGATGTATCCTACGAGCAGTACTTC. Its translation is CASSLIAGDVSYEQYF. This chain connects TRBV7-2 to TRBJ2-7; 9 bases match TRBD2. After removal of 5 bases from V and 1 base from J, the junction contained 9 bases not matched to a gene. Looked up from germline, CDR1 is SGHTA and CDR2 is FQGNSA. This CDR3 has 16 residues.